This TCR beta chain was documented in a study of regulatory T cells in long-lasting Graves disease. Investigators prepared the TCR beta libraries by applying iRepertoire HTBI primers and Arm-PCR of CDR3 regions. Each CDR3 protein gets one entry after TCRdb re-called the multiplex PCR reads with MiXCR. Among under 300,000 distinct CDR3 sequences listed, 20% to 25% were seen once. V was pared by 0 bases and J by 0 bases, with 9 bases between. Germline CDR1 is LNHNV and CDR2 is YYDKDF (reference sequence). CDR3 size: 15 residues. The study, taken as a whole, reports: Persistent disease showed a preference for TRBV28, TRBJ1-2 and TRBJ2-5. Persistent patients shared thousands of public clonotypes among themselves. Newly diagnosed patients shared fewer, at nearly 1,000.

The sample holds a few counts of this clonotype. What it recognizes is unknown. The sample's time point: newly diagnosed GD, antithyroid drugs for less than 3 months. The TCR library was made from RNA that had been extracted from PBMCs in TRIzol. This rearrangement joins TRBV15 to TRBJ2-7; unclear D gene. This sequence originates from a female donor with Graves disease. The sequences come from peripheral blood mononuclear cells (PBMCs), collected at new diagnosis, from a patient treated with antithyroid drugs. CDR3 sequence: CATSRDMLNSYEQYF. The DNA of the CDR3 is TGTGCCACCAGCAGAGATATGCTAAACTCCTACGAGCAGTACTTC.